These 27 T cell receptor beta chains originate from one sample sequenced in a study of cytomegalovirus exposure and HLA in healthy donors. Clones were sequenced by immunoSEQ multiplex PCR, and TCRdb holds only the in-frame ones, with some missing. The sample lists roughly 70,000 clones, about 96% occurring once. Specimen: PBMCs. Receptors originate from a young man in good health and CMV-seronegative.

This chain links TRBV4-1 with TRBJ2-1; maybe TRBD2 (6 bases). The CDR3 contains 15 residues. Germline CDR1 reads MGHRA; CDR2 reads YSYEKL. V was trimmed by 4 bases and J by 1 base, leaving 11 bases between them. The DNA of the CDR3 is TGCGCCAGCAGCCTCCAGGCGGGATCCTACAATGAGCAGTTCTTC. Translation gives CASSLQAGSYNEQFF.

This clone is a singleton in its sample. The V and J genes are TRBV7-6 and TRBJ2-1, with D possibly TRBD2 on 6 matching bases. CDR1 SGHVS and CDR2 FNYEAQ come from the germline V gene. V lost 2 bases and J 4 bases, leaving 12 bases between the germline ends. The CDR3 contains 15 residues. CDR3 amino acids: CASSLLLAEYNEQFF. CDR3 nucleotides: TGTGCCAGCAGCTTACTCTTAGCGGAATACAATGAGCAGTTCTTC. The full variable domain, in which reference TRBV7-6 and TRBJ2-1 provide the parts outside the CDR3, is GAGVSQSPRYKVTKRGQDVALRCDPISGHVSLYWYRQALGQGPEFLTYFNYEAQQDKSGLPNDRFSAERPEGSISTLTIQRTEQRDSAMYRCASSLLLAEYNEQFFGPGTRLTVL.

The chain has TRBV27 and TRBJ1-2, with D perhaps TRBD1 (6 bases). This CDR3 has 15 residues. Trimming took 2 bases from V and 4 from J, leaving 14 bases between them. Germline CDR1 is MNHEY and CDR2 is SMNVEV (reference sequence). The CDR3 nucleotides are TGTGCCAGCAGTTTAAACGGACAGTACTCCTATGGCTACACCTTC. Its translation is CASSLNGQYSYGYTF.

The chain recombines TRBV11-2 with TRBJ2-3, with D possibly TRBD2 on 5 matching bases. The V end lost 2 bases, the J end lost 2 bases, and 8 bases lay between the germline ends. Per germline, CDR1 SGHAT and CDR2 FQNNGV. The CDR3 extends over 14 amino acids. The CDR3 DNA reads as TGTGCCAGCAGCTTACGGCGGGTCACAGATACGCAGTATTTT. Its protein is CASSLRRVTDTQYF.

CDR3 DNA sequence: TGTGCCAGCAGCGTAGGGTCCGGGGAGACCCAGTACTTC. It is translated as CASSVGSGETQYF. The V call is TRBV9, the J call TRBJ2-5; the D is unclear. Germline CDR1 reads SGDLS; CDR2 reads YYNGEE. Trimming cost V 0 bases and J 5 bases, with 8 bases left between them. The CDR3 loop spans 13 amino acids.

This chain links TRBV18 with TRBJ1-3, with unresolved D. This CDR3 comprises 14 residues. CDR1 KGHSH and CDR2 LQKENI come from the germline V gene. V lost 2 bases and J 2 bases, leaving 7 bases between the germline ends. CDR3 residues: CASSPGDAGNTIYF. The CDR3 coding sequence is TGTGCCAGCTCACCAGGAGACGCTGGAAACACCATATATTTT.

This clone appeared once. The rearrangement uses TRBV18 and TRBJ2-2; D gene ambiguous. CDR3 length: 13 residues. From germline, CDR1 is KGHSH and CDR2 LQKENI. V was trimmed by 5 bases and J by 7 bases, leaving 11 bases between them. CDR3 DNA: TGTGCCAGCTCATCAAACAGTGGCGGGGAGCTGTTTTTT. It translates to CASSSNSGGELFF.

This chain joins TRBV5-6 and TRBJ2-1; 10 bases are shared with TRBD1. The CDR3 consists of 13 residues. Germline CDR1 reads SGHDT; CDR2 reads YYEEEE. The V segment lost 3 bases and the J segment 9 bases; nucleotides outside the gene matches: 3. This chain's CDR3 is CASSSTGGSEQFF. The CDR3 nucleotides are TGTGCCAGCAGCTCGACAGGGGGCAGTGAGCAGTTCTTC.

This clone was observed once. The V call is TRBV4-1, the J call TRBJ2-3; D is perhaps TRBD2 (6 bases). CDR3 length: 16 residues. Germline V CDR1 and CDR2: MGHRA, YSYEKL. The V end lost 0 bases, the J end lost 2 bases, and 12 bases lay between the germline ends. The CDR3 sequence is CASSQEGAGITDTQYF. CDR3 sequence (DNA): TGCGCCAGCAGCCAAGAAGGAGCGGGCATCACAGATACGCAGTATTTT.

The V call is TRBV4-1, the J call TRBJ2-7; possible D gene TRBD1, 6 bases. In germline, CDR1 is MGHRA, CDR2 YSYEKL. The CDR3 length is 15 residues. The germline V and J ends were trimmed by 4 bases and 4 bases, with 17 bases remaining between them. The CDR3 sequence: CASSPGQNQVYEQYF. As DNA, the CDR3 is TGCGCCAGCAGCCCAGGACAGAATCAGGTTTACGAGCAGTACTTC.

This sequence joins TRBV6-1 and TRBJ2-5; 8 nucleotides match TRBD1. CDR1 is MNHNS, CDR2 SASEGT, per germline. The CDR3 contains 15 residues. The trim removed 6 bases at V and 2 bases at J, leaving 8 bases unmatched. CDR3 sequence: CASRRGTGGQETQYF. The CDR3 DNA follows: TGTGCCAGCAGGAGGGGGACAGGAGGACAAGAGACCCAGTACTTC.

This clone was counted a single time. The V call is TRBV13, the J call TRBJ1-1; TRBD1 matches 8 bases. Germline lookup yields CDR1 PRHDT and CDR2 FYEKMQ (reference sequence). Trimming took 4 bases from V and 4 from J; bases not matched to a gene: 5. This CDR3 spans 14 amino acids. Here the CDR3 reads CASSSDRGRTEAFF. As DNA, the CDR3 is TGTGCCAGCAGCTCAGACAGGGGCCGCACTGAAGCTTTCTTT.

The rearrangement links TRBV7-9 to TRBJ2-7, with 10 nucleotides matching TRBD2. Germline values: CDR1 SEHNR, CDR2 FQNEAQ (reference sequence). This CDR3 comprises 13 residues. CDR3 sequence: CAAELAGIYEQYF. The CDR3 DNA sequence: TGTGCAGCTGAACTAGCGGGGATCTACGAGCAGTACTTC. Drawing the rest from reference TRBV7-9 and TRBJ2-7, the complete variable domain is DTGVSQNPRHKITKRGQNVTFRCDPISEHNRLYWYRQTLGQGPEFLTYFQNEAQLEKSRLLSDRFSAERPKGSFSTLEIQRTEQGDSAMYLCAAELAGIYEQYFGPGTRLTVT.

The rearrangement uses TRBV5-8 and TRBJ2-3; the D gene is possibly TRBD2 (7 bases). Germline CDR1 reads SGHTS; CDR2 reads YDEGEE. The CDR3 consists of 14 residues. V shed 0 bases and J shed 5 bases, with 10 bases lying between them. This CDR3 is CASSLERGGDTQYF. The CDR3 coding sequence is TGTGCCAGCAGCTTGGAGAGGGGGGGAGATACGCAGTATTTT. The whole variable domain, remainder taken from reference TRBV5-8 and TRBJ2-3, is EAGVTQSPTHLIKTRGQQATLRCSPISGHTSVYWYQQALGLGLQFLLWYDEGEERNRGNFPPRFSGRQFPNYSSELNVNALELEDSALYLCASSLERGGDTQYFGPGTRLTVL.

In its sample, this clone was seen a few times. The V call is TRBV5-1, the J call TRBJ1-1; 7 bases are a match to TRBD1. From germline, CDR1 is SGHRS and CDR2 YFSETQ. The CDR3 sequence is 13 residues long. With 1 base clipped from V and 7 bases from J, the junction kept 4 bases outside the gene matches. The CDR3 is CASSLTGDREAFF. CDR3 in DNA: TGCGCCAGCAGCTTGACAGGGGATCGTGAAGCTTTCTTT.

This clone appeared once. The J gene is TRBJ2-7, the V gene TRBV11-3, with TRBD2 as a possible D gene (6 bases). The germline V gene has CDR1 SGHNT and CDR2 YENEEA. This CDR3 comprises 16 residues. The V end lost 0 bases, the J end lost 5 bases, and 17 bases lay between the germline ends. CDR3 loop: CASSLEGLQADHEQYF. The CDR3 DNA follows: TGTGCCAGCAGCTTAGAGGGACTGCAGGCAGACCACGAGCAGTACTTC.

This clone has just one count. V is TRBV6-1 and J is TRBJ1-1, with 7 bases aligning to TRBD1. CDR1 is MNHNS and CDR2 is SASEGT in the germline V gene. The junction had 5 bases not matched to a gene; V was cut back by 6 bases and J by 1 base. The CDR3 has 14 residues. The CDR3 protein is CASSTGTENTEAFF. CDR3 in DNA: TGTGCCAGCAGCACCGGGACAGAGAACACTGAAGCTTTCTTT.

The chain links TRBV2 to TRBJ2-1, with 7 bases fitting TRBD2. Trimming removed 5 bases from V and 5 bases from J; junction bases left unmatched: 6. CDR1 SNHLY and CDR2 FYNNEI come from the germline V gene. The CDR3 is 14 residues long. CDR3 sequence reads: CASSWDYPHNEQFF. The CDR3 DNA reads as TGTGCCAGCAGTTGGGACTACCCTCACAATGAGCAGTTCTTC.

This sequence joins TRBV2 and TRBJ2-5, with 8 bases aligning to TRBD1. Germline CDR1 reads SNHLY; CDR2 reads FYNNEI. The CDR3 is 13 residues long. V was clipped by 7 bases and J by 2 bases; unmatched bases: 3. The CDR3 nucleotides are TGTGCCAGCACTCGGACAGGGCAAGAGACCCAGTACTTC. As protein: CASTRTGQETQYF.

This chain connects TRBV5-6 to TRBJ2-7; D possibly corresponds to TRBD1 (6 bases). Trimming left V 2 bases short and J 6 bases short, with 12 bases between. The length of the CDR3 is 13 residues. Germline V gene data show CDR1 as SGHDT and CDR2 as YYEEEE. The CDR3 DNA follows: TGTGCCAGCAGCTTACTAACAGGGTTCGAGCAGTACTTC. Its translation is CASSLLTGFEQYF.

V usage is TRBV28 and J usage is TRBJ2-7; D remains ambiguous. V was shortened by 3 bases and J by 1 base, with 16 bases between the two germline ends. Germline lookup yields CDR1 MDHEN and CDR2 SYDVKM. CDR3 size: 16 residues. Written as DNA, the CDR3 is TGTGCCAGCAGTTTTGTTGTCACTCTCGCTTCCTACGAGCAGTACTTC. Protein product: CASSFVVTLASYEQYF.

The chain recombines TRBV4-1 with TRBJ1-2; D call uncertain. V was cut by 2 bases and J by 2 bases, with 9 bases left in between. The CDR3 has 14 amino acids. CDR1 is MGHRA and CDR2 is YSYEKL in the germline V gene. The CDR3 region has the DNA TGCGCCAGCAGCCAAAATGGGCAAAACTATGGCTACACCTTC. As protein: CASSQNGQNYGYTF.

V usage is TRBV19 and J usage is TRBJ2-7; TRBD2 agrees at 11 bases. Germline trimming cut 6 bases from V and 3 bases from J; bases unmatched to any gene: 7. The CDR3 is 15 residues long. Germline CDR1 and CDR2: LNHDA and SQIVND (reference sequence). The CDR3 here is CASRREGLADYEQYF. The CDR3 DNA sequence: TGTGCCAGTAGAAGGGAGGGACTAGCGGACTACGAGCAGTACTTC.

This clone has just a few counts. This chain joins TRBV14 and TRBJ2-7, with 10 bases lining up with TRBD1. After removal of 3 bases from V and 6 bases from J, the junction contained 2 bases not matched to a gene. Germline values: CDR1 SGHDN, CDR2 FVKESK. This CDR3 is built from 13 residues. The CDR3 nucleotides are TGTGCCAGCAGCCAGTGGACAGGGGGCGAGCAGTACTTC. It encodes CASSQWTGGEQYF.

The chain joins TRBV9 to TRBJ1-1; D is unresolved. Germline V lookup: CDR1 SGDLS, CDR2 YYNGEE. The CDR3 totals 16 residues. V lost 0 bases to trimming and J lost 0 bases, with 12 bases between them. The chain's CDR3 is CASSVAPGGLNTEAFF. CDR3 sequence (DNA): TGTGCCAGCAGCGTAGCACCCGGCGGGTTGAACACTGAAGCTTTCTTT.

Of note for this clone: Distinct nucleotide sequences in the sample also encode this CDR3. The V gene is TRBV19, the J gene TRBJ1-2, with a possible D match to TRBD1 (6 bases). The germline gives CDR1 LNHDA, CDR2 SQIVND (reference sequence). Trimming shortened V by 7 bases and J by 2 bases, and 11 bases separated the two germline ends. The CDR3 covers 13 residues. CDR3 coding DNA: TGTGCCAGTATTGGGGGCCCCAACTATGGCTACACCTTC. This translates into CASIGGPNYGYTF.

The chain uses TRBV6-5 and TRBJ2-3; the match to TRBD1 covers 7 bases. CDR1 and CDR2 from the germline V gene are MNHEY and SVGAGI. CDR3 length equals 14 residues. V lost 4 bases, J lost 1 base, and 2 bases stayed unmatched. Here the CDR3 reads CASSWTGGTDTQYF. The CDR3 DNA is TGTGCCAGCAGTTGGACAGGAGGCACAGATACGCAGTATTTT.